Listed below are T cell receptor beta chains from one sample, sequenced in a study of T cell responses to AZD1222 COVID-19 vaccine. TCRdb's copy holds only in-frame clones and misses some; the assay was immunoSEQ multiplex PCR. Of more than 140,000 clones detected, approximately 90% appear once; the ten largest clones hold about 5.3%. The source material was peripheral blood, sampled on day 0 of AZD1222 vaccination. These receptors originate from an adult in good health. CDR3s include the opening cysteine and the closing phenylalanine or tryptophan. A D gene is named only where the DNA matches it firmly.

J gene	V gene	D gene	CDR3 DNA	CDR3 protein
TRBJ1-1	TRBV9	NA	TGTGCCAGCAGCAGGGGGGGAAACACTGAAGCTTTCTTT	CASSRGGNTEAFF
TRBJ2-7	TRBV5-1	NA	TGCGCCAGCAGCTTACAGGTCTCCTACGAGCAGTACTTC	CASSLQVSYEQYF
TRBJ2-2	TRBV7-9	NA	TGTGCCAGCAGCTTTTCCGGGTCCGGGGAGCTGTTTTTT	CASSFSGSGELFF
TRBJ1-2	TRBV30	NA	TGTGCCTGGAGTGTACTGTCAGGGCTTGGCTACACCTTC	CAWSVLSGLGYTF
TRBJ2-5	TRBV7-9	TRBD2	TGTGCCAGCAGCTTAGTTTGGCGGGAGGGGGAGACCCAGTACTTC	CASSLVWREGETQYF
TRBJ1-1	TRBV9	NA	TGTGCCAGCAGCGTAGGGAGGGGCGCCACTGAAGCTTTCTTT	CASSVGRGATEAFF
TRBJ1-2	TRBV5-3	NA	TGTGCCAGAAGCAGGGTGAGGTGCTATGGCTACACCTTC	CARSRVRCYGYTF
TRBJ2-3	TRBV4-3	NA	TGCGCCAGCAGCCAAGGAGGAGCAGCCGATACGCAGTATTTT	CASSQGGAADTQYF
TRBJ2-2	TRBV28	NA	TGTGCCAGCAGCTCCTGGGGCGGGGAGCTGTTTTTT	CASSSWGGELFF
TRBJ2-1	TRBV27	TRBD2	TGTGCCAGCACCCTCCTCGGCGGGAGTGTCCACAATGAGCAGTTCTTC	CASTLLGGSVHNEQFF
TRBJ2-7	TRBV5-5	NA	TGTGCCAGCAGCTTGAGGCCGGGTGGCTACGAGCAGTACTTC	CASSLRPGGYEQYF
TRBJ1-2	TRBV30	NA	TGTGCCTGGACCGCCGGGTCCGGGCGCTACACCTTC	CAWTAGSGRYTF
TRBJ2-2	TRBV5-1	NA	TGCGCCAGCAGCCAAGACGTAACGAACACCGGGGAGCTGTTTTTT	CASSQDVTNTGELFF